The entry below gives a single TCR beta chain sequence along with its context. The antigen is not known. The study drew the donors from its roughly 110-subject validation cohort, separate from the roughly 700-subject first cohort. The data were taken from a study of cytomegalovirus exposure and HLA in healthy donors. Study-wide context: A subsequent analysis reported that the 120 or so validation repertoires were produced on the same platform that had also been used for the 600 to 700 first-cohort repertoires.

Profiling relied on immunoSEQ multiplex PCR, and the TCRdb table lists in-frame clones only, not all of them. The repertoire has some 98,000 clones, roughly 90% of them found once; the top ten carry about 5.7%. Trimming at V came to 5 bases and at J to 5 bases, leaving 7 bases not matched to a gene. The CDR3 contains 14 residues. CDR1 is MDHEN and CDR2 is SYDVKM in the germline V gene. Study-wide findings and caveats: Cytomegalovirus status was reportedly diagnosed by the classifier with high specificity and sensitivity. The study found most TCR sequences rare, yet found some public TCRs in many donors.

The TCR sequence derives from a young man in good health and CMV-seropositive. The specimen sequenced was PBMCs. The chain links TRBV28 to TRBJ1-2; TRBD1 aligns across 8 bases. The DNA for the CDR3 is TGTGCCAGCAGTCCGGGACAGGCTACGTATGGCTACACCTTC. Protein: CASSPGQATYGYTF.